This T cell receptor beta chain was observed in a study of beta chain features in type 1 diabetes. Findings of the study overall: Type 1 diabetes patients had moderately but significantly shorter TCRB CDR3s in all four CD4+ subsets. Compared to healthy donors, patients appeared to have naive, central memory and Treg TCRB repertoires that were more alike.

Purities in excess of 95% were seen in all sorted populations. Details on this clone: Its antigen remains unknown.

The sequenced template was cDNA made from the entire isolated RNA. The assay was immunoSEQ multiplex PCR, and TCRdb's table has in-frame clones only and misses some. The sample records 150,000 to 200,000 clones, less than 9.5% being singletons. Germline V CDR1 and CDR2: LNHNV, YYDKDF (reference sequence). There are 16 residues in the CDR3. Trimming removed 2 bases from V and 5 bases from J; junction bases left unmatched: 8. Source material: central memory CD4+ T cells from blood. The chain uses TRBV15 and TRBJ2-7; TRBD2 aligns across 11 bases. This clonotype was obtained from a woman aged 18-35 years in good health. CDR3 in amino acids: CATSRRLAGRGDEQYF. CDR3 coding DNA: TGTGCCACCAGCAGACGACTAGCGGGAAGAGGAGACGAGCAGTACTTC.